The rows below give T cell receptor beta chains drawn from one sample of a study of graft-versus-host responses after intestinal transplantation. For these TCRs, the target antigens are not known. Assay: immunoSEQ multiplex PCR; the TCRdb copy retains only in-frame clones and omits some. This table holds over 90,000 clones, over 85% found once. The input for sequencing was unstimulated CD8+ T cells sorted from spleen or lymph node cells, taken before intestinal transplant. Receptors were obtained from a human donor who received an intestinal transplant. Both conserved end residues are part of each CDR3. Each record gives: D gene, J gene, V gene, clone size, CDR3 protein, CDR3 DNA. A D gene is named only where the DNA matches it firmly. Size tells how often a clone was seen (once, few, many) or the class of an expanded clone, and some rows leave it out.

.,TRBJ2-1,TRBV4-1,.,CASSPVPGPSYNEQFF,TGCGCCAGCAGCCCAGTCCCGGGGCCGTCCTACAATGAGCAGTTCTTC
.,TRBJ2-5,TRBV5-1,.,CASSGLYQETQYF,TGCGCCAGCAGTGGTCTCTACCAAGAGACCCAGTACTTC
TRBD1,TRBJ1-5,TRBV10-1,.,CASSTGGNQPQHF,TGCGCCAGCAGTACAGGGGGCAATCAGCCCCAGCATTTT
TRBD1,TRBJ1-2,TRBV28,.,CASSNSPGGGVYGYTF,TGTGCCAGCAGTAACAGTCCAGGGGGCGGCGTCTATGGCTACACCTTC
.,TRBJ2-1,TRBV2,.,CASMSSGGENEQFF,TGTGCCAGCATGAGTAGCGGTGGGGAAAATGAGCAGTTCTTC
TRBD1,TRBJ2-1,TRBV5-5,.,CASSLDRVSDEQFF,TGTGCCAGCAGCCTGGACAGGGTTTCGGATGAGCAGTTCTTC
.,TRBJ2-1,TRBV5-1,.,CASSVERGYPNEQFF,TGCGCCAGCAGCGTTGAAAGGGGCTACCCTAATGAGCAGTTCTTC
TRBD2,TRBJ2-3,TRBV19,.,CASSIGGGSTDTQYF,TGTGCCAGTAGTATAGGCGGGGGGTCTACAGATACGCAGTATTTT
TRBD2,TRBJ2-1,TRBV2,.,CASSSSGGVPYNEQFF,TGTGCCAGCAGTTCTAGCGGGGGGGTTCCCTACAATGAGCAGTTCTTC
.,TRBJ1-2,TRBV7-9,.,CASSSDYGYTF,TGTGCCAGCAGCTCAGACTATGGCTACACCTTC
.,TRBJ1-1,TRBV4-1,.,CASSQHEAAGAEAFF,TGCGCCAGCAGCCAGCATGAAGCTGCCGGCGCTGAAGCTTTCTTT
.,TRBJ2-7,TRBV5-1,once,CASNLHQGQYEQYF,TGCGCCAGCAACCTCCACCAGGGTCAATACGAGCAGTACTTC
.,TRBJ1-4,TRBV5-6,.,CASSWTATNEKLFF,TGTGCCAGCAGCTGGACAGCAACTAATGAAAAACTGTTTTTT
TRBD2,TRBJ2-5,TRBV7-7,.,CASSLSGGETQYF,TGTGCCAGCAGCTTGAGCGGGGGTGAGACCCAGTACTTC
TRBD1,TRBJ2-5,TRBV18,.,CASSNRDRVYQETQYF,TGTGCCAGCTCAAACCGGGACAGGGTGTACCAAGAGACCCAGTACTTC
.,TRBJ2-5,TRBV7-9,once,CASSLGQEETQYF,TGTGCCAGCAGCTTAGGACAGGAAGAGACCCAGTACTTC
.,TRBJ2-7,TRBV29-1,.,CSVERGDREQYF,TGCAGCGTTGAAAGGGGGGACCGGGAGCAGTACTTC